The rows below give T cell receptor beta chains drawn from one sample of a study of radiotherapy plus CTLA-4 blockade in lung cancer. Libraries were prepared by immunoSEQ multiplex PCR; TCRdb keeps only in-frame clonotypes and omits some of them. Of around 70,000 clones listed, about nine tenths are singletons. Sequencing was performed on peripheral blood, taken from a patient treated with radiotherapy plus ipilimumab. Receptor source: a human donor with non-small cell lung cancer that progressed on radiotherapy plus ipilimumab. CDR3s include the opening cysteine and the closing phenylalanine or tryptophan. Each record gives: clone size, J gene, D gene, V gene, CDR3 protein, CDR3 DNA. A D gene is named only where the DNA matches it firmly. Clone size appears in some rows only: once, few, many, or a class for an expanded clone.

clone_size: few
j_call: TRBJ1-1
d_call: NA
v_call: TRBV6-1
cdr3_aa: CASSEIIVVSTAEAFF
cdr3_nt: TGTGCCAGCAGTGAAATAATTGTGGTTTCTACAGCCGAAGCTTTCTTT

clone_size: NA
j_call: TRBJ2-5
d_call: TRBD2
v_call: TRBV18
cdr3_aa: CASSWGGLQETQYF
cdr3_nt: TGTGCCAGCTCGTGGGGGGGATTGCAAGAGACCCAGTACTTC

clone_size: NA
j_call: TRBJ1-2
d_call: NA
v_call: TRBV5-1
cdr3_aa: CASSFRGNYGYTF
cdr3_nt: TGCGCCAGCAGCTTCCGGGGGAACTATGGCTACACCTTC

clone_size: NA
j_call: TRBJ2-1
d_call: TRBD2
v_call: TRBV5-1
cdr3_aa: CASSLVSGVSNEQFF
cdr3_nt: TGCGCCAGCAGCTTGGTTAGCGGGGTTTCGAATGAGCAGTTCTTC

clone_size: NA
j_call: TRBJ2-3
d_call: NA
v_call: TRBV6-5
cdr3_aa: CASSSRGDTQYF
cdr3_nt: TGTGCCAGCAGTTCCCGTGGGGATACGCAGTATTTT

clone_size: NA
j_call: TRBJ2-3
d_call: NA
v_call: TRBV27
cdr3_aa: CASSTWSDTQYF
cdr3_nt: TGTGCCAGCAGTACTTGGTCAGATACGCAGTATTTT

clone_size: NA
j_call: TRBJ2-3
d_call: NA
v_call: TRBV9
cdr3_aa: CASSVEAHTQYF
cdr3_nt: TGTGCCAGCAGCGTAGAGGCCCATACGCAGTATTTT

clone_size: NA
j_call: TRBJ2-6
d_call: NA
v_call: TRBV19
cdr3_aa: CATEGWSGANVLTF
cdr3_nt: TGTGCCACTGAGGGGTGGAGTGGGGCCAACGTCCTGACTTTC

clone_size: NA
j_call: TRBJ2-2
d_call: TRBD2
v_call: TRBV5-6
cdr3_aa: CASSFWTSGILGTGELFF
cdr3_nt: TGTGCCAGCAGCTTCTGGACTAGCGGGATCCTGGGCACCGGGGAGCTGTTTTTT

clone_size: once
j_call: TRBJ2-5
d_call: NA
v_call: TRBV9
cdr3_aa: CASSVVFFVCGTETQYF
cdr3_nt: TGTGCCAGCAGCGTAGTATTTTTCGTGTGCGGAACAGAGACCCAGTACTTC

clone_size: once
j_call: TRBJ2-5
d_call: NA
v_call: TRBV18
cdr3_aa: CASSQVRGQETQYF
cdr3_nt: TGTGCCAGCTCACAAGTTCGAGGTCAAGAGACCCAGTACTTC

clone_size: NA
j_call: TRBJ1-2
d_call: TRBD1
v_call: TRBV6-1
cdr3_aa: CASSDRGNGYTF
cdr3_nt: TGTGCCAGCAGTGACAGGGGGAATGGCTACACCTTC

clone_size: NA
j_call: TRBJ2-7
d_call: NA
v_call: TRBV28
cdr3_aa: CASSPLGGFSYEQYF
cdr3_nt: TGTGCCAGCAGCCCCTTAGGGGGGTTCTCCTACGAGCAGTACTTC

clone_size: NA
j_call: TRBJ2-1
d_call: TRBD2
v_call: TRBV6-5
cdr3_aa: CASYPTSGSYNEQFF
cdr3_nt: TGTGCCAGCTACCCCACTAGCGGAAGCTACAATGAGCAGTTCTTC

clone_size: NA
j_call: TRBJ2-1
d_call: TRBD2
v_call: TRBV7-3
cdr3_aa: CASSLVAGGPLGEQFF
cdr3_nt: TGTGCCAGCAGCTTGGTAGCGGGAGGGCCTTTGGGTGAGCAGTTCTTC

clone_size: NA
j_call: TRBJ2-3
d_call: NA
v_call: TRBV5-1
cdr3_aa: CASRPYATDTQYF
cdr3_nt: TGCGCCAGCAGACCCTACGCCACAGATACGCAGTATTTT

clone_size: NA
j_call: TRBJ1-4
d_call: NA
v_call: TRBV6-6
cdr3_aa: CASRLIPTNEKLFF
cdr3_nt: TGTGCCAGCAGGCTGATTCCAACTAATGAAAAACTGTTTTTT

clone_size: NA
j_call: TRBJ2-1
d_call: TRBD1
v_call: TRBV7-9
cdr3_aa: CASSSPGGQGTWEQFF
cdr3_nt: TGTGCCAGCAGCTCCCCGGGGGGACAGGGAACGTGGGAGCAGTTCTTC

clone_size: NA
j_call: TRBJ2-5
d_call: TRBD2
v_call: TRBV9
cdr3_aa: CASSTGLAGPQETQYF
cdr3_nt: TGTGCCAGCAGCACGGGACTAGCGGGGCCCCAAGAGACCCAGTACTTC

clone_size: NA
j_call: TRBJ1-5
d_call: NA
v_call: TRBV19
cdr3_aa: CASSIARNQPQHF
cdr3_nt: TGTGCCAGTAGTATAGCCCGGAATCAGCCCCAGCATTTT

clone_size: NA
j_call: TRBJ2-2
d_call: NA
v_call: TRBV28
cdr3_aa: CASSLYRGGTGELFF
cdr3_nt: TGTGCCAGCAGTCTCTACAGGGGAGGCACCGGGGAGCTGTTTTTT

clone_size: NA
j_call: TRBJ2-1
d_call: TRBD2
v_call: TRBV5-8
cdr3_aa: CASSLAGTAGGYNEQFF
cdr3_nt: TGTGCCAGCAGCTTGGCCGGGACAGCGGGAGGATACAATGAGCAGTTCTTC

clone_size: NA
j_call: TRBJ2-1
d_call: TRBD2
v_call: TRBV5-4
cdr3_aa: CASSLAASGRTYNEQFF
cdr3_nt: TGTGCCAGCAGCTTGGCGGCTAGCGGGAGGACCTACAATGAGCAGTTCTTC

clone_size: NA
j_call: TRBJ2-1
d_call: NA
v_call: TRBV4-1
cdr3_aa: CASSQGRISYNEQFF
cdr3_nt: TGCGCCAGCAGCCAAGGACGGATTTCCTACAATGAGCAGTTCTTC

clone_size: once
j_call: TRBJ2-5
d_call: NA
v_call: TRBV6-4
cdr3_aa: CASSDTEPLRERNQETQYF
cdr3_nt: TGTGCCAGCAGTGACACGGAGCCTCTCAGGGAACGAAACCAAGAGACCCAGTACTTC

clone_size: NA
j_call: TRBJ2-7
d_call: NA
v_call: TRBV18
cdr3_aa: CASSPKDEQYF
cdr3_nt: TGTGCCAGCTCACCAAAAGACGAGCAGTACTTC

clone_size: NA
j_call: TRBJ1-1
d_call: NA
v_call: TRBV5-1
cdr3_aa: CASSLGYAGLNTEAFF
cdr3_nt: TGCGCCAGCAGCTTGGGGTACGCAGGGTTAAACACTGAAGCTTTCTTT

clone_size: NA
j_call: TRBJ1-2
d_call: TRBD1
v_call: TRBV18
cdr3_aa: CASSPPGQGSGYTF
cdr3_nt: TGTGCCAGCTCACCACCGGGACAGGGTTCCGGCTACACCTTC

clone_size: NA
j_call: TRBJ1-2
d_call: NA
v_call: TRBV27
cdr3_aa: CASSPQLGERYTF
cdr3_nt: TGTGCCAGCAGTCCCCAGCTAGGGGAGCGCTACACCTTC

clone_size: NA
j_call: TRBJ2-1
d_call: NA
v_call: TRBV27
cdr3_aa: CASSLLGVGPAVEQFF
cdr3_nt: TGTGCCAGCAGTTTATTGGGAGTTGGCCCTGCCGTTGAGCAGTTCTTC

clone_size: NA
j_call: TRBJ1-1
d_call: NA
v_call: TRBV6-1
cdr3_aa: CASSEGNTEAFF
cdr3_nt: TGTGCCAGCAGTGAGGGGAACACTGAAGCTTTCTTT

clone_size: NA
j_call: TRBJ2-2
d_call: TRBD2
v_call: TRBV6-6
cdr3_aa: CASSFQAGGPSGELFF
cdr3_nt: TGTGCCAGCAGTTTCCAAGCGGGAGGGCCTAGCGGGGAGCTGTTTTTT

clone_size: NA
j_call: TRBJ2-4
d_call: NA
v_call: TRBV4-1
cdr3_aa: CASSQEGGLLAKNIQYF
cdr3_nt: TGCGCCAGCAGTCAAGAAGGCGGCCTACTAGCCAAAAACATTCAGTACTTC

clone_size: NA
j_call: TRBJ2-7
d_call: TRBD2
v_call: TRBV15
cdr3_aa: CATSRDLGLAGAREQYF
cdr3_nt: TGTGCCACCAGCAGAGATCTAGGACTAGCGGGAGCTCGGGAGCAGTACTTC

clone_size: NA
j_call: TRBJ2-7
d_call: NA
v_call: TRBV6-5
cdr3_aa: CASSYSSAHEQYF
cdr3_nt: TGTGCCAGCAGTTACTCTAGCGCCCACGAGCAGTACTTC

clone_size: few
j_call: TRBJ1-1
d_call: NA
v_call: TRBV30
cdr3_aa: CAWSVTKGSEAFF
cdr3_nt: TGTGCCTGGAGTGTAACCAAAGGTTCTGAAGCTTTCTTT

clone_size: NA
j_call: TRBJ1-2
d_call: NA
v_call: TRBV27
cdr3_aa: CASSPFSPRSSRSYGYTF
cdr3_nt: TGTGCCAGCAGCCCTTTTTCCCCCAGATCCTCCCGAAGCTATGGCTACACCTTC

clone_size: NA
j_call: TRBJ1-1
d_call: NA
v_call: TRBV6-5
cdr3_aa: CASGLGVNTEAFF
cdr3_nt: TGTGCCAGCGGTTTGGGTGTGAACACTGAAGCTTTCTTT

clone_size: NA
j_call: TRBJ2-2
d_call: TRBD1
v_call: TRBV10-2
cdr3_aa: CASSLGTGSLVANTGELFF
cdr3_nt: TGCGCCAGCAGTCTGGGGACAGGGTCACTGGTCGCGAACACCGGGGAGCTGTTTTTT

clone_size: NA
j_call: TRBJ1-2
d_call: NA
v_call: TRBV6-1
cdr3_aa: CASSEFGGDGYTF
cdr3_nt: TGTGCCAGCAGTGAATTCGGGGGGGATGGCTACACCTTC

clone_size: NA
j_call: TRBJ2-1
d_call: NA
v_call: TRBV7-3
cdr3_aa: CASSLSGTAGNEQFF
cdr3_nt: TGTGCCAGCAGCTTAAGCGGGACTGCGGGGAATGAGCAGTTCTTC